The 22 T cell receptor beta chains presented below share a single source sample, sequenced in a study of tumor and adjacent non-tumor tissue in lung cancer (dated by TCRdb to 2016 to 2019). Library construction relied on multiplex PCR. Sequenced on an Illumina HiSeq 2500. TCRbeta libraries were constructed through three rounds of nested PCR with primers (Table S4) according to protocols adapted from ARM-PCR. TCRdb reran the public reads through fastp at Q25 and MiXCR, keeping productive beta chains. Duplicate CDR3 protein sequences are folded into a single record with the most common DNA and genes. Recorded for this sample are tens of thousands of distinct CDR3 sequences; approximately 82% of them occurred a single time. The ten largest clones add up to almost 40% of the sample. RNA was isolated from bulk unsorted tissue, and RNA quality was assessed with a NanoDrop ND-1000 and an Agilent 2100. Distant non-tumor tissue taken more than 3 cm from the tumor edge was used as the normal lung sample.

The sample taken for sequencing was distant non-tumor lung tissue. These receptor sequences come from a man between 70 and 80 years old with non-small cell lung cancer.

In regard to this clonotype: The CDR3 ends on some other residue instead of the conserved phenylalanine or tryptophan, so this is likely a read error. It is unclear where the CDR3 begins or ends on the DNA, so no DNA is shown, and the CDR3 is as TCRdb lists it. The genes are TRBV6-1 and TRBJ1-2; the D segment call TRBD1 is taken from the table without a DNA check. A total of 15 residues make up the CDR3, ends included. Germline CDR1 reads MNHNS; CDR2 reads SASEGT. CDR3 region: CASTARDRNSGGYTL.

Ten or more counts support this clonotype. This rearrangement joins TRBV6-5 to TRBJ1-1; 8 bases are shared with TRBD1. CDR3 length equals 12 residues. V shed 10 bases and J 5 bases; nucleotides not matched to a gene: 6. Germline assignment: CDR1 MNHEY and CDR2 SVGAGI. This chain's CDR3 is CATTGAHTEAFF. Here the CDR3 DNA reads TGTGCCACGACAGGGGCCCATACTGAAGCTTTCTTT.

This clonotype is termed large (0.1 to 1%). The J gene is TRBJ1-4, the V gene TRBV4-2; a weak D match, TRBD1 (5 bases). Trimming pared 1 base from V and 3 bases from J, leaving 15 bases between. The length of the CDR3 is 17 residues. CDR1 is LGHNA, CDR2 YNFKEQ, per germline. The CDR3 DNA reads as TGTGCCAGCAGCCAAGTACCGTTGGGGGTAGCTAATGAAAAACTGTTTTTT. Its protein is CASSQVPLGVANEKLFF.

About this clonotype: One end of the junction does not line up with germline, which may come from a read error. The rearrangement uses TRBV25-1 and TRBJ2-4; 9 bases match TRBD1. From germline, CDR1 is MGHDK and CDR2 SYGVNS. The CDR3 contains 17 residues. The CDR3 DNA follows: TGTGCCAGCAGTGGACTAAGACAGGGGGTAGCCAAAAACAATCAGTACTTC. It codes for CASSGLRQGVAKNNQYF.

This clonotype was seen a single time. Its ends do not fully match the called genes, so a read error is possible. This chain connects TRBV4-2 to TRBJ2-2; 7 bases fit TRBD2. This CDR3 comprises 17 residues. CDR1 and CDR2 (germline): LGHNA, YNFKEQ. The CDR3 DNA follows: TGTGCCAGCAATCAAGATTATCGCGGGGGTGCCCCCGGGGAGCTGATTTTT. Its translation: CASNQDYRGGAPGELIF.

Worth noting for this clonotype: This may arise from a read error, as a much more abundant clone is one base away. The CDR3 reads CASRSGPGGPSGANVLTF. The CDR3 DNA reads as TGCGCCAGCAGGAGTGGCCCAGGGGGCCCCTCTGGGGCCAACGTCCTGACTTTC. The chain couples TRBV10-1 to TRBJ2-6, with 8 positions matching TRBD1. Trimming cost V 6 bases and J 0 bases; bases outside gene matches: 10. This CDR3 has 18 residues. The germline V gene encodes CDR1 WNHNN and CDR2 SYGVQD (reference sequence).

Points on this clonotype: Germline is not matched at one junction end, which may reflect a read error. The rearrangement uses TRBV20-1 and TRBJ2-7, with a tentative D call TRBD2 (6 bases). Germline loops: CDR1 DFQATT, CDR2 SNEGSKA (reference sequence). This CDR3 is 15 amino acids long. The CDR3 DNA reads TGCAGTGTTAGAGAAAGACTAGTGAGGACCTACGAGCAGTACTTC. Translating it yields CSVRERLVRTYEQYF.

This clonotype was seen only a few times. The chain carries TRBV7-9 and TRBJ1-1; the match to TRBD1 covers 9 bases. The CDR3 loop spans 13 amino acids. CDR1 is SEHNR and CDR2 is FQNEAQ in the germline V gene (reference sequence). The ends lost 3 bases at V and 11 bases at J; junction bases unmatched: 7. The CDR3 loop is CASSFHRTGDAFF. The DNA of the CDR3 is TGTGCCAGCAGCTTCCATCGGACAGGGGACGCTTTCTTT.

Points on this clonotype: One end of the junction does not line up with germline, which may come from a read error. This sequence joins TRBV6-1 and TRBJ2-2; either TRBD1 or TRBD2 may supply D (5 bases each). This CDR3 spans 15 amino acids. Germline values: CDR1 MNHNS, CDR2 SASEGT. CDR3 nucleotide sequence: TGTGCCAGCATGGTGGGGTTGGAAAACATCGGGGACCTGTTCTTT. Residues: CASMVGLENIGDLFF.

Turning to this clonotype: A junction boundary mismatches the germline segment, possibly from a read error. The chain joins TRBV11-3 to TRBJ1-1; D is perhaps TRBD1 (6 bases). The length of the CDR3 is 15 residues. Germline V gene data show CDR1 as SGHNT and CDR2 as YENEEA. CDR3 loop: CASRLDSMTGTEAFF. In DNA, the CDR3 is TGTGCCAGCAGATTAGACTCGATGACAGGCACTGAAGCTTTCTTT.

A remark on this clonotype: This may be a read error: a much more frequent sequence differs by one nucleotide. The chain employs TRBV5-4 and TRBJ2-3, with 13 bases lining up with TRBD2. Germline V lookup: CDR1 SGHNT, CDR2 YYREEE (reference sequence). The CDR3 is made up of 17 amino acids. For the CDR3, the DNA is TGTGCCAGCAGCTTCAATGCCGGGACTAGCGGGGCAGATACGCATTATTTT. It encodes CASSFNAGTSGADTHYF.

Concerning this clonotype: One end of the junction fails to match germline, which may point to a read error. This chain connects TRBV6-5 to TRBJ2-1; D gene ambiguous. The CDR3 has 11 amino acids. The germline CDR1 and CDR2 sequences are MNHEY and SVGAGI. In DNA form, the CDR3 reads TGTGCCAGCGATACCGTGAATGAGCGGTTCTTC. Translation gives CASDTVNERFF.

A remark on this clonotype: A read error may produce the germline difference seen at one junction end. The V call is TRBV29-1, the J call TRBJ2-1, with 7 bases aligning to TRBD1. Germline V gene sequence: CDR1 SQVTM, CDR2 ANQGSEA. This CDR3 is 15 amino acids long. The CDR3 region has the DNA TGCAGCGTTGAAGTTTGGGACAGATATTACAATGAGCAATTCTTC. It translates to CSVEVWDRYYNEQFF.

Concerning this clonotype: Its ends do not fully match the called genes, so a read error is possible. The chain links TRBV6-2 or TRBV6-3 to TRBJ2-2; D possibly corresponds to TRBD2 (5 bases). The germline gives CDR1 MNHEY, CDR2 SVGEGT. The CDR3 extends over 13 amino acids. CDR3 coding DNA: TGTGCAAGCAGCAGAATTAACACCGGGGAGCTGTTATTT. This codes for CASSRINTGELLF.

The rearrangement joins TRBV24-1 to TRBJ2-5; D not resolved. Germline lookup yields CDR1 KGHDR and CDR2 SFDVKD. Trimming pared 0 bases from V and 4 bases from J, leaving 8 bases between. There are 14 residues in the CDR3. The CDR3 coding sequence is TGTGCCACCAGTGATTTGCAGTATCCAGAGACCCAGTACTTC. It translates to CATSDLQYPETQYF.

The CDR3 sequence is CASSFRADPMNTEAFF. CDR3 sequence (DNA): TGTGCCAGCAGCTTCCGGGCAGACCCCATGAACACTGAAGCTTTCTTT. The gene calls are TRBV11-3 and TRBJ1-1; D not resolved. This CDR3 comprises 16 residues. V shed 3 bases and J shed 0 bases, with 14 bases lying between them. Germline CDR1 is SGHNT and CDR2 is YENEEA.

In regard to this clonotype: A clone one base away is much larger, so this may be a read error. In DNA form, the CDR3 reads TGTACCAACTCCCGGACAGGGGGCATCACAGATACGCAGTATTTT. Its protein is CTNSRTGGITDTQYF. The rearrangement uses TRBV12-3 or TRBV12-4 and TRBJ2-3, with 11 nucleotides matching TRBD1. The CDR3 totals 15 residues.

Of note for this clonotype: One end of the junction does not line up with germline, which may come from a read error. This chain uses TRBV11-3 with TRBJ1-1; 7 positions match TRBD1. The V gene's germline CDR1 is SGHNT and CDR2 YENEEA. The CDR3 totals 16 residues. CDR3 amino acids: CASSFRDRTMNTEALF. CDR3 DNA sequence: TGTGCAAGCAGCTTCCGGGACAGAACCATGAACACTGAAGCTTTATTT.

This clonotype was seen ten or more times. A read error may explain this, as a much larger clone is one base away. V is TRBV11-2 and J is TRBJ1-1, with D tentatively TRBD1 (6 bases). CDR3 size: 15 residues. Germline V lookup: CDR1 SGHAT, CDR2 FQNNGV. CDR3 amino acids: CASSPPNVGGTEALF. The CDR3 bases are TGTGCCAGCAGCCCCCCCAACGTTGGGGGCACTGAAGCTCTCTTT.

To note about this clonotype: A junction boundary mismatches the germline segment, possibly from a read error. The chain is built from TRBV18 and TRBJ2-4, with D hard to call. Germline CDR1 is KGHSH and CDR2 is LQKENI. The CDR3 extends over 13 amino acids. The CDR3 region is CASSPVTKNIQYF. CDR3 sequence (DNA): TGTGCCAGCTCACCGGTGACAAAAAACATTCAATACTTC.

There are a few counts of this clonotype. A read error is possible here, since a much larger clone lies one base away. CDR3 sequence reads: CTSTYGTGPGNTIYF. Here the CDR3 DNA reads TGTACCAGCACCTACGGAACCGGGCCGGGAAACACCATATATTTT. The chain uses TRBV6-6 and TRBJ1-3; D not certain. Germline lookup yields CDR1 MNHNY and CDR2 SVGAGI (reference sequence). The CDR3 totals 15 residues.

The table lists this clonotype with a count of one. A junction boundary mismatches the germline segment, possibly from a read error. The rearrangement links TRBV11-2 to TRBJ1-6; D is unclear. Germline lookup yields CDR1 SGHAT and CDR2 FQNNGV. CDR3 length: 15 amino acids. The CDR3 loop reads CASSARMDGNSPLNF. The CDR3 nucleotides read TGTGCCAGCAGCGCAAGGATGGATGGGAATTCACCCCTAAACTTT.